This T cell receptor (beta chain) was captured in a study of lymphopenia after photon versus proton radiotherapy (dated by TCRdb to about 2019). With respect to the entire study: Photon and proton radiation therapy were compared by the study for their immunological effects in patients with gastrointestinal tumors who developed high-grade lymphopenia. The cohort comprised about 22 patients with gastrointestinal tumors who received either photon or proton therapy and then developed lymphopenia. The study aimed to characterize how the two radiation modalities differ in their impact on the immune system.

The library was built by means of the immunoSEQ multiplex PCR assay. Alongside multiparametric flow cytometry, deep sequencing of rearranged TCR beta loci was used to profile the T cell repertoires. Entries here come from immuneACCESS through TCRdb and include only in-frame sequences with V and J called. Some clones fail to appear in such tables; in the studies checked, an unresolved V gene covers under half of the shortfall, and the cause of the remainder is unknown. This sample has approximately 160,000 clones in its table, and 88% of those were observed once. The ten largest clones take up about 4.4% of the sample. Overall study results and their limits: The survival association was assessed only in patients who died, and better survival with proton therapy was presented by the authors as a possibility rather than a demonstrated result. During treatment, patients who received photon therapy lost naive T cells and TCR diversity and gained effector/memory populations, whereas patients who received proton therapy remained relatively stable. Once the lymphocyte count had reached its nadir, the repertoires of photon-treated patients showed oligoclonal expansion, particularly of CD8+ Temra cells, and this expansion drove the decline in diversity. Among patients across the cohort who died, overall survival time showed an inverse correlation with a larger post-nadir drop in TCR diversity.

About this clone: Its antigen has not been determined. Nothing much larger sits one base from this clone, and base qualities are not available.

Trimming costs V 0 bases and J 2 bases, and their ends lie 5 bases apart. Including the terminal cysteine and phenylalanine, the CDR3 comprises 13 residues. The entry retains the CDR3 DNA only, 39 bases that are in frame from base 1. In the germline V gene (reference sequence), CDR1 corresponds to GTSNPN and CDR2 to SVGIG. This sequence originates from a man between 50 and 59 years old with gastric cancer. The sequence joins TRBV30 to TRBJ2-1; the D gene cannot be named for sure. This material consisted of peripheral blood, taken from a patient treated with photon-based radiotherapy. The DNA sequence is as follows: TGTGCCTGGAGTGTACGTACCTACAATGAGCAGTTCTTC. Its translation reads: CAWSVRTYNEQFF.